These T cell receptor beta chains were read from a single sample in a study of metastatic and nonmetastatic thyroid tumors. TCRdb used MiXCR to call clones anew from the PCR reads. This sample yields 85,000 to 100,000 clones, of which more than 9.5% are seen a single time; 11% belongs to the top ten. The sequencing input was blood. All receptors derive from a female donor with papillary thyroid cancer or a benign thyroid nodule (not recorded which). Some clones in this sample may be carry-over from other donors' samples. The CDR3 runs from the conserved cysteine through the conserved F or W. The order of the fields is V gene, J gene, D gene, CDR3 length, clone size, CDR3 protein, CDR3 DNA. D genes are given only for firm matches. Clone size is stated in some rows and not others, as once, few, many or a class when expanded.

TRBV15,TRBJ2-1,TRBD2,14,many,CATSRSSWGGKQFF,TGTGCCACCAGCAGATCCTCGTGGGGGGGGAAGCAGTTCTTC
TRBV7-2,TRBJ2-1,-,11,many,CASSPPGEQFF,TGTGCCAGCAGCCCGCCGGGGGAGCAGTTCTTC
TRBV4-2,TRBJ1-4,-,14,many,CASSQDGTHEKLFF,TGTGCCAGCAGCCAAGATGGGACCCATGAAAAACTGTTTTTT
TRBV5-1,TRBJ1-1,-,14,-,CASGLGQGNTEAFF,TGCGCCAGCGGGCTGGGGCAGGGGAACACTGAAGCTTTCTTT
TRBV6-1,TRBJ1-5,-,15,many,CASSSGTRSNQPQHF,TGTGCCAGCAGTTCCGGGACAAGGAGCAATCAGCCCCAGCATTTT
TRBV5-6,TRBJ2-1,-,16,many,CASSLGGGYSYNEQFF,TGTGCCAGCAGCTTGGGGGGCGGGTACTCCTACAATGAGCAGTTCTTC
TRBV29-1,TRBJ1-1,TRBD1,14,many,CSAWTGGGGTEAFF,TGCAGCGCGTGGACAGGGGGTGGGGGCACTGAAGCTTTCTTT
TRBV4-1,TRBJ1-2,-,16,many,CASSQDTAGSAYGYTF,TGCGCCAGTAGCCAAGATACGGCCGGGAGTGCCTATGGCTACACCTTC
TRBV12-3/TRBV12-4,TRBJ1-1,-,16,many,CASTLKGSGGDTEAFF,TGTGCCAGCACCCTTAAAGGGTCCGGCGGTGACACTGAAGCTTTCTTT
TRBV12-3/TRBV12-4,TRBJ2-1,TRBD2,15,few,CASRQGLAGNNEQFF,TGTGCCAGCAGGCAGGGACTAGCGGGGAACAATGAGCAGTTCTTC